In its sample, the clone carrying this T cell receptor (beta chain) is medium-sized (0.01 to 0.1%). The antigen remains unidentified. It was by quantitative 5'-RACE with molecular barcodes that TCR beta libraries were made. Each CDR3 protein is one row after TCRdb ran MiXCR on the 5' RACE reads. The sample lists 69,000 or so distinct CDR3 sequences, about 5.2% occurring once. The data derive from a study of CD8 T cells in ankylosing spondylitis. General study findings and limits: Clones tied to disease were said to be significantly enriched in matched ankylosing spondylitis synovial fluid.

CDR3 length: 14 residues. Looked up from germline, CDR1 is MNHNY and CDR2 is SVGAGI (reference sequence). The V end was cut by 2 bases, the J end by 4 bases, with 11 bases between. The chain couples TRBV6-6 to TRBJ2-5; possible D gene TRBD2, 6 bases. The TCR sequence derives from a male donor with ankylosing spondylitis or in good health (not recorded which). Sequenced input: blood, either unsorted or a sorted T cell fraction (not recorded which). The CDR3 loop is CASSYGGSIETQYF. In DNA, the CDR3 is TGTGCCAGCAGTTACGGGGGGTCTATAGAGACCCAGTACTTC.